These T cell receptor beta chains were read from a single sample in a study of cytomegalovirus exposure and HLA in healthy donors. The method was immunoSEQ multiplex PCR; TCRdb's version includes in-frame clones alone and lacks a portion of them. The table includes about 130,000 clones, 75% to 90% detected once. Sequencing used PBMCs. Source of these receptors: a woman aged 25 to 39 in good health and CMV-seropositive. The CDR3 runs from the conserved cysteine through the conserved F or W. D genes are given only for firm matches. Size values are once, few and many counts, or a class for expanded clones, and some rows have none.

abundance	d_gene	v_gene	j_gene	CDR3nt	CDR3aa
few	.	TRBV5-6	TRBJ2-7	TGTGCCAGCAGCACCCCCCGGTACGACAGCACCTACGAGCAGTACTTC	CASSTPRYDSTYEQYF
few	TRBD1	TRBV6-5	TRBJ2-7	TGTGCCAGCAGTTACTTGGCAGGGGGCTACGAGCAGTACTTC	CASSYLAGGYEQYF
.	TRBD2	TRBV4-1	TRBJ2-5	TGCGCCAGCAGCCAAGATAGGAGCGGGGGGAGCCAAGAGACCCAGTACTTC	CASSQDRSGGSQETQYF
.	.	TRBV18	TRBJ2-5	TGTGCCAGCTCACCCGGGTACCAAGAGACCCAGTACTTC	CASSPGYQETQYF
.	TRBD2	TRBV7-8	TRBJ2-5	TGTGCCAGCAGCCGGACTAGCGGGGACCAAGAGACCCAGTACTTC	CASSRTSGDQETQYF
.	.	TRBV30	TRBJ1-6	TGTGCCTGGAGCGTGCAGGGAAAATCACCCCTCCACTTT	CAWSVQGKSPLHF
.	.	TRBV10-3	TRBJ1-4	TGTGCCATCAGTGAGGCAGCCGGGGATGAAAAACTGTTTTTT	CAISEAAGDEKLFF
once	.	TRBV27	TRBJ2-7	TGTGCCAGCAGTTTAGCCCCGGTCCGAACTTACGAGCAGTACTTC	CASSLAPVRTYEQYF
.	.	TRBV7-9	TRBJ2-3	TGTGCCAGCAGTCAAGGGGCAGATACGCAGTATTTT	CASSQGADTQYF
once	TRBD2	TRBV6-5	TRBJ2-1	TGTGCCAGCAGTTACGGCTCTAGCGGGTGGTATGAGCAGTTCTTC	CASSYGSSGWYEQFF
few	.	TRBV30	TRBJ2-7	TGTGCCTGGAGTCCCGATTCCCCCCGGCGGGAGCAGTACTTC	CAWSPDSPRREQYF
.	TRBD2	TRBV5-6	TRBJ2-1	TGTGCCAGCAGCTTACTCCTAGCGGGGGGGGATCAGTTCTTC	CASSLLLAGGDQFF
few	TRBD1	TRBV9	TRBJ1-4	TGTGCCAGCAGCCCACGGGACAGCCCCACTAATGAAAAACTGTTTTTT	CASSPRDSPTNEKLFF
.	TRBD2	TRBV5-1	TRBJ2-1	TGCGCCAGCAGCTTGACAAGCGGGAGGGCCTACAATGAGCAGTTCTTC	CASSLTSGRAYNEQFF
.	.	TRBV21-1	TRBJ2-7	TGTGCCAGCAGCAAAGCGCTGCGGGGGGCCTTCTACGAGCAGTACTTC	CASSKALRGAFYEQYF
.	.	TRBV30	TRBJ1-1	TGTGCCTGGAGTGACGGGAACACTGAAGTTTTCTTT	CAWSDGNTEVFF
.	.	TRBV19	TRBJ2-3	TGTGCCAGTAGTTCACCCACCAGGGGATTCACAGATACGCAGTATTTT	CASSSPTRGFTDTQYF
.	.	TRBV7-9	TRBJ2-3	TGTGCCAGCAGCTTAGCGTTAGATGCAGATACGCAGTATTTT	CASSLALDADTQYF
few	.	TRBV18	TRBJ2-7	TGTGCCAGCTCACCGGTATCGGACTCAATGGCCGAGCAGTACTTC	CASSPVSDSMAEQYF
.	.	TRBV30	TRBJ2-7	TGTGCCTGGAGTGCCGACGGAGCCTACGAGCAGTACTTC	CAWSADGAYEQYF
.	.	TRBV5-1	TRBJ1-1	TGCGCCAGCAGCTTTGACAGCCTGAACACTGAAGCTTTCTTT	CASSFDSLNTEAFF
.	.	TRBV9	TRBJ2-5	TGTGCCAGCAGCAGCTCGAGTCGGGGAGAGACCCAGTACTTC	CASSSSSRGETQYF
.	.	TRBV9	TRBJ2-1	TGTGCCAGCACCCGCGCGGGACTTTACAATGAGCAGTTCTTC	CASTRAGLYNEQFF
.	.	TRBV30	TRBJ1-1	TGTGCCTGGGGTCACACGGGCACTGAAGCTTTCTTT	CAWGHTGTEAFF
few	.	TRBV18	TRBJ2-1	TGTGCCAGCTCACCACGGACGACTAGTGATGAGCAGTTCTTC	CASSPRTTSDEQFF
once	TRBD1	TRBV7-9	TRBJ2-1	TGTGCCAGCAGCTCACAGGGGAACGAGCAGTTCTTC	CASSSQGNEQFF
.	.	TRBV6-5	TRBJ1-5	TGTGCCAGCAGTTACCCCCGGGTCGGCAATCAGCCCCAGCATTTT	CASSYPRVGNQPQHF
.	.	TRBV30	TRBJ1-2	TGTGCCTGGAGTGTACTCGGGGAAGGAGGCTACACCTTC	CAWSVLGEGGYTF
.	TRBD2	TRBV28	TRBJ2-1	TGTGCCAGCAGTCCGGGACTAGCGGGGGGCGATGAGCAGTTCTTC	CASSPGLAGGDEQFF
.	TRBD1	TRBV2	TRBJ1-4	TGTGCCAGCAATCAACAGGGGGCTGAAAGTAAACTGTTTTTT	CASNQQGAESKLFF
few	TRBD1	TRBV7-9	TRBJ2-7	TGTGCCAGCAGCTTGGGACAGAGCTCCTACGAGCAGTACTTC	CASSLGQSSYEQYF
.	TRBD1	TRBV28	TRBJ1-1	TGTGCCAGCAGTTTCTTTCAGGGGGAAGGGACTGAAGCTTTCTTT	CASSFFQGEGTEAFF
.	.	TRBV30	TRBJ1-5	TGTGCCTGGGCAGCGGGGGGTAATCAGCCCCAGCATTTT	CAWAAGGNQPQHF
once	TRBD1	TRBV28	TRBJ1-2	TGTGCCAGCAGTCACAGGGGGAGTCATGACTACACCTTC	CASSHRGSHDYTF
few	.	TRBV6-5	TRBJ2-2	TGTGCCAGCAGTTACGGCGGGAACACCGGGGAGCTGTTTTTT	CASSYGGNTGELFF
few	.	TRBV7-8	TRBJ1-5	TGTGCCAGCAGCACCGAGGCCCCATTTAGCAATCAGCCCCAGCATTTT	CASSTEAPFSNQPQHF
once	TRBD1	TRBV15	TRBJ2-3	TGTGCCACCAGCAGAGGACCGGGACAGGGGGCGACAGATACGCAGTATTTT	CATSRGPGQGATDTQYF
.	TRBD1	TRBV7-9	TRBJ1-1	TGTGCCAGCAGCTTAGGGACAGGGGTCGCTTTCTTT	CASSLGTGVAFF
.	TRBD1	TRBV6-5	TRBJ1-1	TGTGCCAGCAGTTACGCCGGGACAGGGGGGACTGAAGCTTTCTTT	CASSYAGTGGTEAFF
.	.	TRBV27	TRBJ2-1	TGTGCCAGCAGTTTATCCCCACTAGTAATGATGTCCCTGAATGAGCAGTTCTTC	CASSLSPLVMMSLNEQFF
.	.	TRBV28	TRBJ1-2	TGTGCCAGCAGTTTATTGGGGCAGGGGAGCTATGGCTACACCTTC	CASSLLGQGSYGYTF
.	.	TRBV30	TRBJ1-1	TGTGCCTGGAGCCCAAGTCGAGCCGAAGCTTTCTTT	CAWSPSRAEAFF
few	TRBD2	TRBV5-4	TRBJ2-4	TGTGCCAGCTCCCCGGGGGGTCAGCTAGGCAAAAACATTCAGTACTTC	CASSPGGQLGKNIQYF
.	.	TRBV30	TRBJ1-2	TGTGCCTACCTGTCCATCAACTTCTATGGCTACACCTTC	CAYLSINFYGYTF
.	.	TRBV7-3	TRBJ1-1	TGTGCCAGCAGCCCCACAGGGTGGAACACTGAAGCTTTCTTT	CASSPTGWNTEAFF
.	TRBD1	TRBV2	TRBJ1-2	TGTGCCAGCAGGGCCGGGACAGGGTCTGGCTACACCTTC	CASRAGTGSGYTF
.	.	TRBV4-1	TRBJ1-1	TGCGCCAGCAGCCATGCCGACAGGAACACTGAAGCTTTCTTT	CASSHADRNTEAFF
.	.	TRBV5-1	TRBJ2-1	TGCGCCAGCAGCCGGACAGAAAGCTCCTACAATGAGCAGTTCTTC	CASSRTESSYNEQFF
.	.	TRBV2	TRBJ1-1	TGTGCCAGCTGTGGGGAGGGGAACACTGAAGCTTTCTTT	CASCGEGNTEAFF
once	TRBD1	TRBV14	TRBJ1-6	TGTGCCAGCAACAACCATGGGACAGATAATTCACCCCTCCACTTT	CASNNHGTDNSPLHF
.	TRBD1	TRBV28	TRBJ1-4	TGTGCCAGCAGTTTATCCGGGACAGGGGAGTCGGGGAAACTGTTTTTT	CASSLSGTGESGKLFF